The present entry profiles one TCR beta chain with its context. Its antigen remains unknown. The data stem from a study of T cells expressing NK-cell markers. Each CDR3 protein gets one entry in TCRdb, which reprocessed the 5' RACE reads and gives no DNA. The listing records about 460,000 distinct CDR3 sequences. CDR3 length: 16 residues. Germline V CDR1 and CDR2: DFQATT, SNEGSKA (reference sequence). Study findings and constraints: Of the CD8+ T cells in five or six donors, about 1.0-7.0% belonged to dominant NKG2C+ clonotypes.

The sequenced sample was blood T cells: a sorted CD56 or NKG2C T cell subset, CD4+ or CD8+ T cells, or bulk PBMC T cells (not recorded which). The V gene is TRBV20-1, the J gene TRBJ2-2; TCRdb indicates TRBD2, and absent DNA this call remains unverified. This clonotype originated in a woman aged 45-65 years in good health. CDR3: CSAMTGTSGYTGELFF.